A selection of T cell receptor beta chains follows, all from one sample in a study of beta chain features in type 1 diabetes. Clones were sequenced by immunoSEQ multiplex PCR, and TCRdb holds only the in-frame ones, with some missing. In the table there are roughly 260,000 clones, about a tenth of which are singletons. The sequencing sample was made of naive CD4+ T cells from blood. All receptors derive from a man aged 25-45 years with type 1 diabetes. Both conserved end residues are part of each CDR3. D genes are given only for firm matches. Clone size is shown for a subset of rows, as once, few, many or a class of expanded clone.

abundance | j_gene | v_gene | d_gene | len | CDR3aa | CDR3nt
- | TRBJ2-4 | TRBV6-6 | - | 14 | CASTRTAGKNIQYF | TGTGCCAGCACTCGCACTGCGGGGAAAAACATTCAGTACTTC
- | TRBJ2-2 | TRBV6-5 | - | 14 | CASIRSLNTGELFF | TGTGCCAGCATCAGATCTCTGAACACCGGGGAGCTGTTTTTT
- | TRBJ2-1 | TRBV5-1 | TRBD1 | 18 | CASSLGWTGASSYNEQFF | TGCGCCAGCAGCTTGGGTTGGACAGGGGCCAGCTCCTACAATGAGCAGTTCTTC
- | TRBJ1-2 | TRBV30 | - | 14 | CAWSPLITDYGYTF | TGTGCCTGGAGTCCCTTGATCACGGACTATGGCTACACCTTC
- | TRBJ2-5 | TRBV18 | TRBD1 | 13 | CASSRDRTETQYF | TGTGCCAGCTCACGGGACAGAACGGAGACCCAGTACTTC
few | TRBJ2-1 | TRBV19 | - | 16 | CASRDLARSSYNEQFF | TGTGCCAGTAGGGACCTAGCGCGTAGCTCCTACAATGAGCAGTTCTTC
- | TRBJ2-3 | TRBV5-1 | - | 16 | CASSLRASVGTDTQYF | TGCGCCAGCAGCTTGCGAGCGTCCGTCGGCACAGATACGCAGTATTTT
few | TRBJ2-7 | TRBV28 | - | 12 | CASSSPGYEQYF | TGTGCCAGCAGTTCCCCAGGGTACGAGCAGTACTTC
few | TRBJ2-7 | TRBV7-2 | TRBD1 | 13 | CASEDRSSYEQYF | TGTGCCAGCGAGGACAGGAGCTCCTACGAGCAGTACTTC
- | TRBJ1-2 | TRBV7-3 | TRBD1 | 13 | CASSPRQGGGYTF | TGTGCCAGCAGCCCCAGACAGGGGGGAGGCTACACCTTC
few | TRBJ2-7 | TRBV27 | - | 13 | CASSFLVRGEQYF | TGTGCCAGCAGTTTCTTGGTCAGGGGCGAGCAGTACTTC
- | TRBJ2-3 | TRBV4-2 | TRBD2 | 16 | CASSHGTSTLADTQYF | TGTGCCAGCAGCCATGGGACTAGTACTCTAGCAGATACGCAGTATTTT
few | TRBJ2-7 | TRBV27 | - | 13 | CASSITSSYEQYF | TGTGCCAGCAGTATAACTAGCTCCTACGAGCAGTACTTC
- | TRBJ1-1 | TRBV7-3 | - | 13 | CASSLRADTEAFF | TGTGCCAGCAGCTTAAGGGCAGACACTGAAGCTTTCTTT
- | TRBJ1-1 | TRBV9 | - | 14 | CASSVEDSTTEAFF | TGTGCCAGCAGCGTAGAAGACAGCACCACTGAAGCTTTCTTT
- | TRBJ2-5 | TRBV6-6 | - | 11 | CASSFKETQYF | TGTGCCAGCAGTTTTAAAGAGACCCAGTACTTC
- | TRBJ1-2 | TRBV4-1 | TRBD1 | 14 | CASSRDRGGYGYTF | TGCGCCAGCAGCCGGGACAGGGGGGGCTATGGCTACACCTTC